What follows is one T cell receptor (beta chain) and its context. The antigen remains undetermined. The 5'RACE template-switching step produced TCR cDNA and added a universal primer site and UMIs. Via MiXCR, TCRdb re-called the 5' RACE reads, giving one row per CDR3 protein. The sample has hundreds of thousands of distinct CDR3 sequences; approximately 19% are singletons. The data derive from a study of T cells after yellow fever vaccination. Study outcomes and limitations: The secondary response peaked faster, at day 5 versus 15, but was weaker.

Germline CDR1 MNHEY, CDR2 SVGEGT. The CDR3 consists of 13 residues. Trimming stripped 5 bases from V and 5 bases from J, with 10 bases between. This receptor was obtained from a man younger than 30 who received the YFV17D yellow fever vaccine. The input for sequencing was PBMCs, taken before the yellow fever booster vaccination. The rearrangement links TRBV6-2 or TRBV6-3 to TRBJ1-5; D possibly corresponds to TRBD1 (5 bases). CDR3 region: CASSPGSDQPQHF. CDR3 nucleotide sequence: TGTGCCAGCAGTCCAGGGTCGGATCAGCCCCAGCATTTT.